What follows are 11 T cell receptor beta chains derived from one specimen sequenced in a study of regulatory T cells in long-lasting Graves disease. Time point: newly diagnosed GD, antithyroid drugs for less than 3 months. From RNA extracted from PBMCs, the TCR library was made. With iRepertoire HTBI primers and Arm-PCR of CDR3 regions, TCR beta libraries were built. Using its own MiXCR run on the multiplex PCR reads, TCRdb lists one record per CDR3 protein. In the table there are roughly 510,000 distinct CDR3 sequences, 15% to 20% of which are singletons. This sample was also put to use in a study of T cells in Graves' hyperthyroidism and ophthalmopathy.

The source material was peripheral blood mononuclear cells (PBMCs), sampled at new diagnosis, from a patient treated with antithyroid drugs. The receptors derive from a man between 18 and 29 years old with Graves disease.

In its sample, this clonotype was seen many times. The rearrangement joins TRBV27 to TRBJ2-7; TRBD1 agrees at 8 bases. The CDR3 totals 14 residues. J gave up 6 bases and V 9 bases, and 13 bases lay outside the gene matches. Germline CDR1 is MNHEY and CDR2 is SMNVEV (reference sequence). The CDR3 loop reads CASTTRTGPSEQYF. CDR3 in DNA: TGTGCCAGTACGACTAGGACAGGGCCCAGCGAGCAGTACTTC.

This clonotype has just a few counts. This chain links TRBV7-2 with TRBJ1-1, with TRBD1 matching 8 bases. The CDR3 is 16 amino acids. CDR1 SGHTA and CDR2 FQGNSA come from the germline V gene. The trim removed 1 base at V and 5 bases at J, leaving 9 bases unmatched. Here the CDR3 reads CASSLDVGTGGTEAFF. The CDR3 nucleotides are TGTGCCAGCAGCTTAGATGTGGGTACAGGGGGGACTGAAGCTTTCTTT. The full variable domain, rest sourced from reference TRBV7-2 and TRBJ1-1, is GAGVSQSPSNKVTEKGKDVELRCDPISGHTALYWYRQSLGQGLEFLIYFQGNSAPDKSGLPSDRFSAERTGGSVSTLTIQRTQQEDSAVYLCASSLDVGTGGTEAFFGQGTRLTVV.

At least ten counts were recorded for this clonotype. The rearrangement links TRBV30 to TRBJ1-1; D gene uncertain. This CDR3 spans 15 amino acids. V lost 7 bases and J 1 base, leaving 19 bases between the germline ends. CDR1 is GTSNPN and CDR2 is SVGIG in the germline V gene (reference sequence). The CDR3 nucleotides read TGTGCCTCCCCACGTGGGCGGGATGCGAACACTGAAGCTTTCTTT. Encoded protein: CASPRGRDANTEAFF.

CDR3 DNA: TGCGCCAGCAGCATTAATGCAGCGGGAGGCGGTTTCAACGAGCAGTACTTC. The encoded protein is CASSINAAGGGFNEQYF. This chain links TRBV5-1 with TRBJ2-7; 9 bases are a match to TRBD2. Germline V gene sequence: CDR1 SGHRS, CDR2 YFSETQ. This CDR3 contains 17 residues. Unmatched junction bases numbered 16, after V lost 4 bases and J lost 5 bases.

This clonotype was detected ten times or more. Here the CDR3 DNA reads TGTGCCAGCGCCAAGGGCGGGTGGAGCAATCAGCCCCAGCATTTT. Translation gives CASAKGGWSNQPQHF. V gene TRBV28 combines with J gene TRBJ1-5; D remains ambiguous. CDR1 and CDR2 (germline): MDHEN, SYDVKM. Trimming took off 8 bases at V and 1 base at J, with 15 bases between the two ends. The CDR3 is 15 residues long.

This clonotype was seen only once. The CDR3 DNA follows: TGCGCCAGCAGCCTCGGACAGGGGGAGTTATATAGCAATCAGCCCCAGCATTTT. Protein product: CASSLGQGELYSNQPQHF. J is TRBJ1-5 and V is TRBV5-1; 10 positions agree with TRBD1. The germline gives CDR1 SGHRS, CDR2 YFSETQ. J gave up 0 bases and V 4 bases, and 10 bases lay outside the gene matches. The CDR3 is 18 amino acids.

This clonotype showed up many times. V usage is TRBV28 and J usage is TRBJ1-1; TRBD1 is a possible D gene (5 bases). The CDR3 covers 14 residues. Trimming removed 8 bases from V and 0 bases from J, with 13 bases in between. Per germline, CDR1 MDHEN and CDR2 SYDVKM. The CDR3: CASGLGQLNTEAFF. For the CDR3, the DNA is TGTGCCAGCGGGTTGGGGCAGTTGAACACTGAAGCTTTCTTT.

The rearrangement links TRBV6-9 to TRBJ1-1; D ambiguous. Germline lookup yields CDR1 MNHGY and CDR2 SVAAGI. Trimming removed 3 bases at V and 4 bases at J, with 12 bases between. This CDR3 is built from 14 residues. The CDR3 reads CASSYLTGSTEAFF. The CDR3 DNA reads as TGTGCCAGCAGTTACCTCACGGGGAGCACTGAAGCTTTCTTT.

This clonotype was detected ten times or more. The chain carries TRBV2 and TRBJ1-1; D is uncertain. The V end lost 7 bases, the J end lost 0 bases, and 9 bases lay between the germline ends. This CDR3 region has 13 residues. Germline loops: CDR1 SNHLY, CDR2 FYNNEI. The CDR3 coding sequence is TGTGCCAGCACGGTCGGGGTGAACACTGAAGCTTTCTTT. Amino acid sequence: CASTVGVNTEAFF.

The table lists this clonotype with many counts. The chain employs TRBV30 and TRBJ2-1, with D unclear. Trimming removed 4 bases from V and 2 bases from J, with 9 bases in between. This CDR3 contains 13 residues. Germline assignment: CDR1 GTSNPN and CDR2 SVGIG (reference sequence). The CDR3 loop is CAWTLLTYNEQFF. In DNA form, the CDR3 reads TGTGCCTGGACCCTTCTGACCTACAATGAGCAGTTCTTC.

Turning to this clonotype: Being one base from a much bigger clone, this may be a read error. The chain joins TRBV12-5 to TRBJ2-5, with TRBD1 as a possible D gene (7 bases). Germline CDR1 is LGHNT and CDR2 is FRNRAP. The CDR3 has 18 residues. CDR3 nucleotide sequence: TGTGCTGGTGGTTTGGTACGTCCAGGGGGGATTTACCAAGAGACCCAGTACTTC. Its translation is CAGGLVRPGGIYQETQYF.